These T cell receptor beta chains were read from a single sample in a study of identical twins. TCRdb reprocessed the 5' RACE reads via MiXCR and lists one record per CDR3 protein. The data show around 1.7 million distinct CDR3 sequences, about 32% seen once. The sequencing sample was made of cord blood. These receptors were collected from a newborn girl in good health. Each CDR3 is given without its conserved first and last residue. Fields, in order: CDR3 protein, J gene, V gene.

SARLVAADTQY,TRBJ2-3,TRBV20-1
ASSLFPAGASSTDTQY,TRBJ2-3,TRBV7-2
SAREREGFFNEQF,TRBJ2-1,TRBV20-1
ASSEVPVDTQY,TRBJ2-3,TRBV25-1
ASSDLGQEQY,TRBJ2-4,TRBV25-1
SASDRGQETQY,TRBJ2-5,TRBV20-1
SASLSVSGTPNQPQH,TRBJ1-5,TRBV20-1
ASSIYRGREETQY,TRBJ2-5,TRBV28
ASSKEGGVQPQH,TRBJ1-5,TRBV21-1
ASSLVLAGGPFETQY,NA,TRBV5-1
ASSQDRSRGHYNEQY,NA,TRBV4-2
SANPGTRADTQY,TRBJ2-3,TRBV20-1
ASSQGTGQYNLPLH,TRBJ1-6,TRBV14
ASSLSSGGEDNEQF,TRBJ2-1,TRBV27
AGSFGTSADTQY,TRBJ2-3,TRBV12-3/TRBV12-4
ASSQVWDFTYEQY,TRBJ2-7,TRBV4-1
ASSSRAGISGNTIY,TRBJ1-3,TRBV9
ASTILGGQF,TRBJ2-1,TRBV2
SVDRQGSTDTQY,TRBJ2-3,TRBV29-1
ASSQDGARGTQY,TRBJ2-3,TRBV4-1
ASSMRGRMRVNQPQH,TRBJ1-5,TRBV19
SAESVTYEQY,TRBJ2-7,TRBV20-1
ASSQVSLAGMSADTQY,TRBJ2-3,TRBV3-1
ARSLVCLDPMNTEAF,TRBJ1-1,TRBV10-1
ASSLRGGSTHEQF,TRBJ2-1,TRBV7-6
ASSQKGGTKKSEKLF,TRBJ1-4,TRBV14
SARGTRPIGEQF,TRBJ2-1,TRBV20-1
ASSQDMRDRGGGYT,TRBJ1-2,TRBV4-1
SASVWDRNTGELF,TRBJ2-2,TRBV20-1
ASSPPGLEGSDTQY,TRBJ2-3,TRBV18
ATSDGTPEAKNIQY,TRBJ2-4,TRBV24-1
ASSKVPVETQY,TRBJ2-5,TRBV4-1
ASSSQREGDYEQY,TRBJ2-7,TRBV6-5
ASSPNHRDLAFPYGYT,TRBJ1-2,TRBV27
ASSQRSLSTSGAGSYEQY,TRBJ2-7,TRBV4-2
ASSFRGPNEKLF,TRBJ1-4,TRBV5-1
ASSWAGARSFGNTIY,TRBJ1-3,TRBV27
ASSEQRTYYGYT,TRBJ1-2,TRBV2
ASSMRHSTDTQY,TRBJ2-3,TRBV12-3/TRBV12-4
SASGAGVYNEQF,TRBJ2-1,TRBV20-1
ASSLGLVGSLQETQY,TRBJ2-5,TRBV13
ASSSLDTLGYGYT,TRBJ1-2,TRBV5-1
AISGTSGYSSYNEQY,NA,TRBV10-3
SVDGGQGNYGYT,TRBJ1-2,TRBV29-1
ASSSGQVHEKLF,TRBJ1-4,TRBV7-9
SRFRVRGYT,TRBJ1-2,TRBV29-1
ATSATPGGGPYNEQF,TRBJ2-1,TRBV24-1
ASSRQGGGPNQPQH,TRBJ1-5,TRBV28
ASSRTRGGNEKLF,TRBJ1-4,TRBV5-6
ASSVALAGAASYNEQF,TRBJ2-1,TRBV9
ASSQTDRPSSYEQY,TRBJ2-7,TRBV27
ASSLGPGGNTIY,TRBJ1-3,TRBV7-9
SATYPVETQY,TRBJ2-5,TRBV20-1
ASSLVLGDRAYEQY,TRBJ2-7,TRBV7-9